What follows describes a single TCR beta chain. Distinct nucleotide sequences in the sample also encode this CDR3. V shed 2 bases and J shed 5 bases, with 9 bases lying between them. Germline values: CDR1 MNHEY, CDR2 SVGAGI. The CDR3 has 13 amino acids. This entry belongs to a study of blood T cell repertoires in COVID-19. Source study methods: Researchers report that nucleated cell counts were estimated from reference gene primer amplification. Some clones are missing from TCRdb's copy, which holds only in-frame ones; the method was immunoSEQ multiplex PCR. V, J and clone size are taken as reported in that table, and D and trimming were inferred from the DNA itself. The table has 300,000 to 400,000 clones, around 82% seen once.

What was sequenced was peripheral blood. This receptor was obtained from a man younger than 45 with active or convalescent COVID-19. The V gene is TRBV6-5, the J gene TRBJ2-5, with D perhaps TRBD1 (6 bases). CDR3 sequence reads: CASSYGQGETQYF. CDR3 DNA sequence: TGTGCCAGCAGTTACGGGCAGGGGGAGACCCAGTACTTC.